This T cell receptor (beta chain) was obtained from a study of graft-versus-host responses after intestinal transplantation. Worth noting for this clone: Its antigen is currently unknown.

This table comes from immunoSEQ multiplex PCR, and its TCRdb copy is limited to in-frame clones, with some not included. The table lists 100,000 to 110,000 clones, about 90% of them singletons. V was pared by 7 bases and J by 3 bases, with 12 bases between. From germline, CDR1 is WNHNN and CDR2 SYGVQD (reference sequence). The CDR3 runs 13 residues. The V call is TRBV10-1, the J call TRBJ1-1, with D unresolved. The material sequenced was unstimulated CD4+ T cells sorted from spleen or lymph node cells, taken before transplant. The sequence derives from a human donor who was the organ donor for an intestinal transplant. CDR3 residues: CASNGGLDTEAFF. Written as DNA, the CDR3 is TGCGCCAGCAACGGAGGGCTGGACACTGAAGCTTTCTTT.